This T cell receptor beta chain is from a study of T cell responses to AZD1222 COVID-19 vaccine. Study as a whole: Analysis merged second doses at about 4 or about 12 weeks.

This clone has just a few counts. Its antigen is unknown. Study findings and constraints: Nearly half of unique spike-specific TCRs reportedly avoided B.1.351 and B.1.1.7 mutated regions. Among the donors, most were white British and more were female, and clonal diversity was possibly underestimated. Following two doses of AZD1222, Spike-specific TCR breadth and depth rose.

Using immunoSEQ multiplex PCR, the repertoire was profiled, and TCRdb retains in-frame clones only, with some absent. The table shows roughly 50,000 clones, with 87% occurring only once. The sequence came from an adult in good health. The input for sequencing was peripheral blood, taken on day 0 of AZD1222 vaccination.

For the CDR3, the DNA is TGCGCCAGCAGCCCCAGGGGGCGGATGAACACTGAAGCTTTCTTT. Translating it yields CASSPRGRMNTEAFF. This rearrangement joins TRBV5-1 to TRBJ1-1, with TRBD1 matching 8 bases. V lost 4 bases, J lost 0 bases, and 5 bases stayed unmatched. Germline assignment: CDR1 SGHRS and CDR2 YFSETQ. The CDR3 length is 15 residues.